Here is one TCR beta chain with its context. This specimen comes from a study of CD8 T cells in Susac syndrome. An amount of RNA that ranged from roughly 0.5 to 1 ug was reverse transcribed with random hexamers. By means of immunoSEQ multiplex PCR, TCR beta CDR3 spanning 54 Vbeta and 13 Jbeta underwent amplification. TCRdb reanalysed the immunoSEQ multiplex PCR reads using MiXCR and keeps one entry per CDR3 protein. The repertoire includes 200,000 to 250,000 distinct CDR3 sequences, roughly 90% of them detected once, and around 0.13% sits in the top ten. The germline V gene has CDR1 GTSNPN and CDR2 SVGIG (reference sequence). V lost 5 bases, J lost 3 bases, and 6 bases stayed unmatched. The CDR3 is 13 residues long.

The sample consisted of CD8+ T cells from PBMCs. The origin of this receptor is a human donor with multiple sclerosis. J is TRBJ1-1 and V is TRBV30, with 7 bases aligning to TRBD1. CDR3 coding DNA: TGTGCCTGGGAGACAGGGTGGGACACTGAAGCTTTCTTT. Translated, it gives CAWETGWDTEAFF. The full variable domain, with the rest looked up from reference TRBV30 and TRBJ1-1, is SQTIHQWPATLVQPVGSPLSLECTVEGTSNPNLYWYRQAAGRGLQLLFYSVGIGQISSEVPQNLSASRPQDRQFILSSKKLLLSDSGFYLCAWETGWDTEAFFGQGTRLTVV.